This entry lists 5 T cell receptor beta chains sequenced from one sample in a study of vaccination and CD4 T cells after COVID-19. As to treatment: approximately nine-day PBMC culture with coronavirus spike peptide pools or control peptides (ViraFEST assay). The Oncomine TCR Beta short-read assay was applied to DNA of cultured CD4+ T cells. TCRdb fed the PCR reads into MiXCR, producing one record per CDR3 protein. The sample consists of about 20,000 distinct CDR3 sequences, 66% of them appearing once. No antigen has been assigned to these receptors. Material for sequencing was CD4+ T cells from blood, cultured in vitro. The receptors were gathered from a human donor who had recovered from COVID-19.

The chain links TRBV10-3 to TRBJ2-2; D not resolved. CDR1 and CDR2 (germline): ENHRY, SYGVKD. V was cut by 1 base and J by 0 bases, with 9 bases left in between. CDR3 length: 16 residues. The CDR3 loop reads CAISEFRASNTGELFF. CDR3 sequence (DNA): TGTGCCATCAGTGAGTTCCGGGCCTCGAACACCGGGGAGCTGTTTTTT.

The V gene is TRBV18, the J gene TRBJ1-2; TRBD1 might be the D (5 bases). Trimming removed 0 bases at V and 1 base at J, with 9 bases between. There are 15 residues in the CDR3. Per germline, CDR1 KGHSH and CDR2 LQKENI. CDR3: CASSPPGVGNYGYTF. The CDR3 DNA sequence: TGTGCCAGCTCACCACCGGGGGTGGGTAACTATGGCTACACCTTC.

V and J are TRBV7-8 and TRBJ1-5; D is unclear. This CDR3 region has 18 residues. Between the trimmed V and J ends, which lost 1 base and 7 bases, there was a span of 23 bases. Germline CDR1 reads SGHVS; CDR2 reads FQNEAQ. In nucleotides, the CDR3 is TGTGCCAGCAGCTTAGAAGGAGGAGCCCTAGGAGGTCGCCAGCCCCAGCATTTT. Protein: CASSLEGGALGGRQPQHF.

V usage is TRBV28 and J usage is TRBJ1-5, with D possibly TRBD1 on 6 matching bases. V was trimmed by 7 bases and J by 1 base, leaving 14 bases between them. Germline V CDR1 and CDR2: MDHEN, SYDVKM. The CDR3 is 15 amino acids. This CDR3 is CASNVAGVSNQPQHF. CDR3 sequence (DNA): TGTGCCAGCAATGTCGCAGGGGTAAGCAATCAGCCCCAGCATTTT.

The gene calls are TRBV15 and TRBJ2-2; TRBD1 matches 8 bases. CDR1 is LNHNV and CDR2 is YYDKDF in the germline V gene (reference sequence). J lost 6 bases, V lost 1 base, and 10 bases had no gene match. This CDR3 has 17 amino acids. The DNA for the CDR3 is TGTGCCACCAGCAGAGGAGGGGCAGGGGGCGCCGCCGGGGAGCTGTTTTTT. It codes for CATSRGGAGGAAGELFF.